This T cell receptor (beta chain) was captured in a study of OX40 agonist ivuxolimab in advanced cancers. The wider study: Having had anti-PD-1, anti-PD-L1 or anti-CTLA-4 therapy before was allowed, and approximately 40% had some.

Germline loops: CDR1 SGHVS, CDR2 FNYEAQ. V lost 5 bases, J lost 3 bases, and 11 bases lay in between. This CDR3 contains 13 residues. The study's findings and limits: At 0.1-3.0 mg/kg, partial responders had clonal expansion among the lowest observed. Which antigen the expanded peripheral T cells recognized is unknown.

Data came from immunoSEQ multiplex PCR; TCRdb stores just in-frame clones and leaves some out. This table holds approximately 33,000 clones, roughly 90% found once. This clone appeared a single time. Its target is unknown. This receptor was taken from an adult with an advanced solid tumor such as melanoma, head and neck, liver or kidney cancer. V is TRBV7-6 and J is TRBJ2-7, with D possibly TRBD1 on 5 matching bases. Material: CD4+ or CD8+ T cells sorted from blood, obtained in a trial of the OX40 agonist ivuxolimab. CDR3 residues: CASSPTGHYEQYF. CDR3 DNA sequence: TGTGCCAGCAGCCCAACCGGACACTACGAGCAGTACTTC.